A selection of T cell receptor beta chains follows, all from one sample in a study of blood T cell repertoires in COVID-19. Repertoires were generated with immunoSEQ multiplex PCR, while TCRdb's copy carries only in-frame clones and drops some. The data hold about 150,000 clones, with about four fifths observed a single time. Sequenced input: peripheral blood. These receptor sequences come from a man aged 60-69 years with acute or convalescent COVID-19. Both conserved end residues are part of each CDR3. Each record gives: J gene, V gene, CDR3 protein.

j_gene: TRBJ2-1
v_gene: TRBV4-3
CDR3aa: CASSQAGGTYNEQFF

j_gene: TRBJ1-4
v_gene: TRBV6-1
CDR3aa: CASSEMYSNEKLFF

j_gene: TRBJ2-7
v_gene: TRBV7-2
CDR3aa: CASSTTSGRAGEQYF

j_gene: TRBJ1-4
v_gene: TRBV15
CDR3aa: CATSDRDRGEKLFF

j_gene: TRBJ2-3
v_gene: TRBV2
CDR3aa: CASRTGGAVFETDTQYF

j_gene: TRBJ2-2
v_gene: TRBV28
CDR3aa: CASLRDYNTGELFF

j_gene: TRBJ2-5
v_gene: TRBV28
CDR3aa: CASMGLGQGEETQYF

j_gene: TRBJ2-2
v_gene: TRBV9
CDR3aa: CASSANQQGGELFF

j_gene: TRBJ1-4
v_gene: TRBV14
CDR3aa: CASSLRGSGEKLFF

j_gene: TRBJ1-4
v_gene: TRBV9
CDR3aa: CASSATGGSEKLFF

j_gene: TRBJ2-2
v_gene: TRBV11-2
CDR3aa: CASSLRFGGTGELFF

j_gene: TRBJ1-6
v_gene: TRBV5-1
CDR3aa: CASSGGPGQATNSPLHF

j_gene: TRBJ2-7
v_gene: TRBV11-1
CDR3aa: CASSLLASGAYEQYF

j_gene: TRBJ1-4
v_gene: TRBV19
CDR3aa: CASSDPLRQRTTNEKLFF

j_gene: TRBJ2-2
v_gene: TRBV19
CDR3aa: CASSTSGTSGGELFF

j_gene: TRBJ2-1
v_gene: TRBV9
CDR3aa: CASSVTSGSYNEQFF

j_gene: TRBJ1-5
v_gene: TRBV10-3
CDR3aa: CAISDSVNQPQHF

j_gene: TRBJ2-1
v_gene: TRBV9
CDR3aa: CASSVTGLLHYNEQFF

j_gene: TRBJ1-1
v_gene: TRBV12-3/TRBV12-4
CDR3aa: CASTPSGEKEAFF

j_gene: TRBJ1-2
v_gene: TRBV24-1
CDR3aa: CATSDSRNYGYTF

j_gene: TRBJ2-1
v_gene: TRBV11-2
CDR3aa: CASSLGGQVGEQFF

j_gene: TRBJ2-5
v_gene: TRBV3-1/TRBV3-2
CDR3aa: CASSLLAGGRETQYF

j_gene: TRBJ2-7
v_gene: TRBV6-1
CDR3aa: CASSEAPLAGPLEQYF

j_gene: TRBJ1-1
v_gene: TRBV10-1
CDR3aa: CASSESKDHPDRGRAFF

j_gene: TRBJ1-2
v_gene: TRBV28
CDR3aa: CASTPFPRGTGSNYGYTF

j_gene: TRBJ2-1
v_gene: TRBV5-5
CDR3aa: CASSLVGHFSYNEQFF

j_gene: TRBJ2-1
v_gene: TRBV6-4
CDR3aa: CASSPGTSGYNEQFF

j_gene: TRBJ2-3
v_gene: TRBV6-2/TRBV6-3
CDR3aa: CASSYSGATSTDTQYF

j_gene: TRBJ2-2
v_gene: TRBV4-2
CDR3aa: CASSQERRGPGELFF

j_gene: TRBJ2-5
v_gene: TRBV29-1
CDR3aa: CSVAQGLETQYF

j_gene: TRBJ1-5
v_gene: TRBV27
CDR3aa: CASSLGWGDQPQHF

j_gene: TRBJ1-2
v_gene: TRBV6-5
CDR3aa: CASSYTRTGGGYGYTF

j_gene: TRBJ1-1
v_gene: TRBV2
CDR3aa: CASTPSLGRGEAFF

j_gene: TRBJ1-6
v_gene: TRBV4-1
CDR3aa: CASSQGQGGSPLHF

j_gene: TRBJ2-2
v_gene: TRBV19
CDR3aa: CATKSGTSTGELFF

j_gene: TRBJ2-3
v_gene: TRBV10-3
CDR3aa: CAISESQADTQYF

j_gene: TRBJ2-5
v_gene: TRBV2
CDR3aa: CASTGLASGETQYF

j_gene: TRBJ1-5
v_gene: TRBV27
CDR3aa: CASSLRESSQPQHF

j_gene: TRBJ1-4
v_gene: TRBV6-2/TRBV6-3
CDR3aa: CASSSRGLTTNEKLFF

j_gene: TRBJ1-3
v_gene: TRBV6-6
CDR3aa: CASSSGTGSLGTIYF

j_gene: TRBJ2-7
v_gene: TRBV6-1
CDR3aa: CASSESGLASPYEQYF

j_gene: TRBJ2-7
v_gene: TRBV10-1
CDR3aa: CASSESTVPYEQYF

j_gene: TRBJ2-1
v_gene: TRBV5-1
CDR3aa: CASSSLVASGIRSYNEQFF

j_gene: TRBJ1-2
v_gene: TRBV5-1
CDR3aa: CASSETGSDYGYTF

j_gene: TRBJ2-7
v_gene: TRBV27
CDR3aa: CASSLGTSGTYEQYF

j_gene: TRBJ1-5
v_gene: TRBV4-3
CDR3aa: CASSQRTGNQPQHF

j_gene: TRBJ2-1
v_gene: TRBV5-4
CDR3aa: CASSQVGTRDEQFF

j_gene: TRBJ2-7
v_gene: TRBV27
CDR3aa: CASGVRTGSYEQYF

j_gene: TRBJ1-5
v_gene: TRBV3-1/TRBV3-2
CDR3aa: CASSQGQGSNQPQHF

j_gene: TRBJ2-5
v_gene: TRBV6-2/TRBV6-3
CDR3aa: CASSYSFLPGKGETQYF

j_gene: TRBJ2-3
v_gene: TRBV28
CDR3aa: CASSLQEGAGITDTQYF